The sequence of this T cell receptor (beta chain) was determined in a study of blood T cell repertoires in COVID-19. Across the whole study: Collection of acute and convalescent COVID-19 samples took place in the United States, Italy and Spain. The cDNA or gDNA used as material had been derived from T cells, B-cell-depleted T cells, or PBMCs.

This clone was picked up one time. V lost 0 bases, J lost 4 bases, and 15 bases lay in between. The germline gives CDR1 MNHEY, CDR2 SVGEGT. The CDR3 spans 16 residues. Original handling: Reference gene primers were amplified, and this amplification served to estimate nucleated cell counts. Profiling relied on immunoSEQ multiplex PCR, and the TCRdb table lists in-frame clones only, not all of them. V and J calls and clone size follow that table, whereas D and trimming were derived from the DNA. The sample has under 200,000 clones, approximately 88% seen once; the top ten hold 13% to 15%. Sequencing was carried out using peripheral blood. This receptor was obtained from a man aged 18-30 years with active or convalescent COVID-19. This rearrangement joins TRBV6-2 or TRBV6-3 to TRBJ2-5; D is possibly TRBD2 (5 bases). CDR3 amino acids: CASSYSEDHQTETQYF. The CDR3 bases are TGTGCCAGCAGTTACTCGGAGGACCACCAGACAGAGACCCAGTACTTC.